Following are 32 T cell receptor beta chains from one sample sequenced in a study of cytomegalovirus exposure and HLA in healthy donors. In the PCR, 60 Vbeta and 13 Jbeta primers were used. Assay used: immunoSEQ multiplex PCR; TCRdb lists only in-frame clones, some missing. The sample has some 84,000 clones. Specimen: PBMCs. These receptors were taken from a man between 45 and 60 years old in good health and CMV-seronegative.

The chain couples TRBV12-5 to TRBJ1-1; TRBD1 aligns across 8 bases. The germline CDR1 and CDR2 sequences are LGHNT and FRNRAP. The J segment lost 8 bases and the V segment lost 7 bases, leaving 6 bases of the junction unmatched. The CDR3 has 12 amino acids. CDR3: CASALTGVEAFF. DNA for the CDR3: TGTGCTAGTGCCCTGACAGGGGTAGAAGCTTTCTTT. The variable domain in full, completed from reference TRBV12-5 and TRBJ1-1, reads DARVTQTPRHKVTEMGQEVTMRCQPILGHNTVFWYRQTMMQGLELLAYFRNRAPLDDSGMPKDRFSAEMPDATLATLKIQPSEPRDSAVYFCASALTGVEAFFGQGTRLTVV.

V is TRBV6-1 and J is TRBJ2-7; 9 nucleotides match TRBD1. Germline CDR1 is MNHNS and CDR2 is SASEGT. The CDR3 is 15 amino acids. J was trimmed by 6 bases and V by 5 bases; bases with no gene match: 11. The CDR3 nucleotides are TGTGCCAGCAGTTTTTCGGACAGGGGCTTCTCCGAGCAGTACTTC. Its protein product is CASSFSDRGFSEQYF.

The rearrangement joins TRBV5-1 to TRBJ2-3; 13 bases are a match to TRBD2. The CDR3 runs 16 residues. Unmatched junction bases numbered 1, after V lost 1 base and J lost 2 bases. The germline V gene encodes CDR1 SGHRS and CDR2 YFSETQ. The CDR3 nucleotides are TGCGCCAGCAGCTTGACTAGCGGGGGGGACACAGATACGCAGTATTTT. Protein sequence: CASSLTSGGDTDTQYF.

V usage is TRBV6-1 and J usage is TRBJ1-2, with D possibly being TRBD1 (5 bases). There are 14 residues in the CDR3. The V end lost 3 bases, the J end lost 5 bases, and 13 bases lay between the germline ends. CDR1 and CDR2 from the germline V gene are MNHNS and SASEGT. The CDR3 DNA reads as TGTGCCAGCAGTGAGGCTGGGGCAGAATATGGCTACACCTTC. Amino acid sequence: CASSEAGAEYGYTF.

The genes are TRBV7-9 and TRBJ1-4; TRBD1 matches at 8 bases. V was pared by 5 bases and J by 7 bases, with 6 bases of the junction left unmatched. This CDR3 contains 14 residues. CDR1 is SEHNR and CDR2 is FQNEAQ in the germline V gene (reference sequence). CDR3: CASSQQGGSEKLFF. The CDR3 DNA follows: TGTGCCAGCAGCCAACAGGGGGGGAGTGAAAAACTGTTTTTT.

V and J are TRBV6-5 and TRBJ2-2, with TRBD1 matching 9 bases. V trimming: 8 bases; J trimming: 7 bases; junction bases outside the gene matches: 11. In germline, CDR1 is MNHEY, CDR2 SVGAGI. CDR3 length equals 15 residues. The CDR3 reads CASRSGTGINGELFF. CDR3 bases: TGTGCCAGCCGTTCGGGGACAGGGATAAACGGGGAGCTGTTTTTT.

The chain carries TRBV7-6 and TRBJ2-2; 11 nucleotides match TRBD2. Germline-derived CDR1 and CDR2 are SGHVS and FNYEAQ. The CDR3 sequence is 15 residues long. Trimming at V came to 2 bases and at J to 6 bases, leaving 2 bases not matched to a gene. The CDR3 sequence: CASSLRLAGPGELFF. The CDR3 region has the DNA TGTGCCAGCAGCTTAAGACTAGCGGGGCCCGGGGAGCTGTTTTTT.

The V gene is TRBV2, the J gene TRBJ2-2, with D maybe TRBD2 (7 bases). This CDR3 is built from 16 residues. V lost 1 base to trimming and J lost 2 bases, with 11 bases between them. Germline values: CDR1 SNHLY, CDR2 FYNNEI. The CDR3 DNA reads TGTGCCAGCAGTGAAGAGGGAGGGGGTAACACCGGGGAGCTGTTTTTT. This codes for CASSEEGGGNTGELFF.

J is TRBJ1-5 and V is TRBV7-9, with TRBD1 as a possible D gene (5 bases). Germline lookup yields CDR1 SEHNR and CDR2 FQNEAQ (reference sequence). This CDR3 spans 15 amino acids. Trimming pared 0 bases from V and 5 bases from J, leaving 11 bases between. The CDR3 reads CASSLALGGDQPQHF. The CDR3 bases are TGTGCCAGCAGCTTAGCGCTCGGGGGGGATCAGCCCCAGCATTTT.

The chain is built from TRBV28 and TRBJ1-6, with 8 bases lining up with TRBD1. This CDR3 has 16 amino acids. Trimming at V came to 5 bases and at J to 8 bases, leaving 11 bases not matched to a gene. The germline CDR1 and CDR2 sequences are MDHEN and SYDVKM. CDR3 region: CASSPLGQGWDSPLHF. The CDR3 DNA follows: TGTGCCAGCAGTCCCCTAGGACAGGGATGGGATTCACCCCTCCACTTT.

This rearrangement joins TRBV6-1 to TRBJ1-2, with a weak D call TRBD1 (5 bases). Germline CDR1 reads MNHNS; CDR2 reads SASEGT. V gave up 4 bases and J gave up 5 bases, with 11 bases separating them. CDR3 length: 13 residues. CDR3 in amino acids: CASSAQTEYGYTF. The CDR3 bases are TGTGCCAGCAGTGCCCAGACAGAATATGGCTACACCTTC.

The chain is built from TRBV4-1 and TRBJ2-7; D is perhaps TRBD1 (7 bases). With 3 bases removed from V and 4 bases from J, the gap between germline ends came to 22 bases. The CDR3 runs 17 residues. CDR1 is MGHRA, CDR2 YSYEKL, per germline. The CDR3 region is CASSQGGQMSGAYEQYF. Written as DNA, the CDR3 is TGCGCCAGCAGCCAGGGGGGACAGATGTCTGGAGCGTACGAGCAGTACTTC.

The rearrangement joins TRBV7-3 to TRBJ2-5; D is possibly TRBD1 (5 bases). The V and J ends lost 4 bases and 3 bases respectively, with 9 bases between them. Germline V gene sequence: CDR1 SGHTA, CDR2 FQGTGA. This CDR3 contains 13 residues. The CDR3 DNA reads TGTGCCAGCAGCTCAGGGCCCAAAGAGACCCAGTACTTC. Translated: CASSSGPKETQYF.

This sequence joins TRBV4-1 and TRBJ2-1; weak D call: TRBD1 (6 bases). The CDR3 is made up of 16 amino acids. Trimming shortened V by 0 bases and J by 3 bases, and 12 bases separated the two germline ends. Germline V gene data show CDR1 as MGHRA and CDR2 as YSYEKL. The CDR3 spells CASSQDTRGYYNEQFF. The CDR3 bases are TGCGCCAGCAGCCAAGACACGAGGGGGTACTACAATGAGCAGTTCTTC.

Written as DNA, the CDR3 is TGTGCCAGCAGGGCTGGAGTCGCTTTCTTT. Translation: CASRAGVAFF. V gene TRBV6-1 combines with J gene TRBJ1-1; D remains unclear. V lost 6 bases, J lost 11 bases, and 10 bases lay in between. The CDR3 is made up of 10 amino acids. CDR1 and CDR2 from the germline V gene are MNHNS and SASEGT.

The chain employs TRBV4-3 and TRBJ1-2; TRBD1 aligns across 7 bases. V dropped 0 bases and J dropped 5; count of bases not matched to a gene: 6. The CDR3 is 15 residues long. CDR1 and CDR2 (germline): LGHNA, YSLEER. The CDR3 nucleotides read TGCGCCAGCAGCCAAGAAAACAGGGGTTTATATGGCTACACCTTC. Its translation is CASSQENRGLYGYTF.

V is TRBV6-5 and J is TRBJ1-5, with 11 bases lining up with TRBD1. J gave up 4 bases and V 6 bases, and 5 bases lay outside the gene matches. Germline values: CDR1 MNHEY, CDR2 SVGAGI. The CDR3 sequence is 15 residues long. CDR3 protein: CASRRTGGNNQPQHF. CDR3 bases: TGTGCCAGCAGACGGACAGGGGGCAATAATCAGCCCCAGCATTTT.

The chain has TRBV5-1 and TRBJ1-1, with D unresolved. CDR3 length equals 11 residues. V lost 6 bases to trimming and J lost 8 bases, with 11 bases between them. Germline-derived CDR1 and CDR2 are SGHRS and YFSETQ. The CDR3 sequence is CASNLGREAFF. The DNA for the CDR3 is TGCGCCAGCAACCTCGGCAGGGAAGCTTTCTTT.

Details on this clone: Other nucleotide sequences in the sample specify the same CDR3. This chain connects TRBV6-5 to TRBJ1-5; the match to TRBD1 covers 9 bases. The V segment lost 6 bases and the J segment 1 base; nucleotides outside the gene matches: 4. Germline values: CDR1 MNHEY, CDR2 SVGAGI. CDR3 length: 15 residues. The CDR3 spells CASRGTGWSNQPQHF. For the CDR3, the DNA is TGTGCCAGCAGGGGGACAGGGTGGAGCAATCAGCCCCAGCATTTT.

The V gene is TRBV7-3, the J gene TRBJ2-4; 9 positions agree with TRBD1. V lost 5 bases, J lost 7 bases, and 9 bases stayed unmatched. The CDR3 has 15 amino acids. Germline assignment: CDR1 SGHTA and CDR2 FQGTGA. As DNA, the CDR3 is TGTGCCAGCAGCCCAGATCCCGGGACAGGGAACATTCAGTACTTC. As protein: CASSPDPGTGNIQYF.

The V gene is TRBV2, the J gene TRBJ1-4; D perhaps matches TRBD1 (5 bases). Germline V gene data show CDR1 as SNHLY and CDR2 as FYNNEI. Trimming took off 11 bases at V and 0 bases at J, with 16 bases between the two ends. The CDR3 is made up of 15 amino acids. The CDR3 region has the DNA TGTGCCGGAACAGAGTGGGGGGCAACTAATGAAAAACTGTTTTTT. As protein: CAGTEWGATNEKLFF.

This CDR3 is CASSPGTGSSPLHF. The CDR3 bases are TGTGCCAGCTCACCCGGGACAGGGTCTTCACCCCTCCACTTT. The chain couples TRBV18 to TRBJ1-6, with 9 bases matching TRBD1. The CDR3 sequence is 14 residues long. Germline-derived CDR1 and CDR2 are KGHSH and LQKENI. The V gene end was trimmed by 3 bases and the J gene end by 9 bases; junction bases not matched to a gene: 3.

The CDR3: CASSLLGQGQYEQYF. In DNA form, the CDR3 reads TGTGCCAGCAGTTTACTCGGACAGGGACAATACGAGCAGTACTTC. J is TRBJ2-7 and V is TRBV27, with 8 bases fitting TRBD1. The CDR3 covers 15 residues. Germline lookup yields CDR1 MNHEY and CDR2 SMNVEV (reference sequence). The V gene end was trimmed by 2 bases and the J gene end by 4 bases; junction bases not matched to a gene: 7.

This chain links TRBV18 with TRBJ1-4; D is unresolved. V lost 4 bases and J 2 bases, leaving 11 bases between the germline ends. Per the germline V gene, CDR1 is KGHSH and CDR2 is LQKENI. This CDR3 is built from 15 residues. CDR3 region: CASSLNPGTNEKLFF. The CDR3 DNA is TGTGCCAGCTCACTCAATCCTGGCACTAATGAAAAACTGTTTTTT.

This chain links TRBV27 with TRBJ2-2; D uncertain. V lost 0 bases to trimming and J lost 9 bases, with 8 bases between them. There are 13 residues in the CDR3. Germline values: CDR1 MNHEY, CDR2 SMNVEV (reference sequence). In nucleotides, the CDR3 is TGTGCCAGCAGTTTATCCACCGGTTGGGAGCTGTTTTTT. Translation gives CASSLSTGWELFF.

This sequence joins TRBV29-1 and TRBJ1-2, with unresolved D. The CDR3 consists of 12 residues. Per the germline V gene, CDR1 is SQVTM and CDR2 is ANQGSEA. V lost 4 bases, J lost 5 bases, and 11 bases lay in between. CDR3 bases: TGCAGCGTTGGGGCAGGTTATTATGGCTACACCTTC. It encodes CSVGAGYYGYTF.

V and J are TRBV7-8 and TRBJ2-1; TRBD1 agrees at 7 bases. The CDR3 is 15 residues long. The V gene's germline CDR1 is SGHVS and CDR2 FQNEAQ. With 1 base clipped from V and 1 base from J, the junction kept 1 base outside the gene matches. For the CDR3, the DNA is TGTGCCAGCAGCTTAGGGGGACAGTCCTACAATGAGCAGTTCTTC. Its translation is CASSLGGQSYNEQFF.

This sequence joins TRBV9 and TRBJ1-4; tentative D call: TRBD1 (6 bases). The CDR3 loop spans 16 amino acids. Trimming took off 3 bases at V and 6 bases at J, with 18 bases between the two ends. CDR1 SGDLS and CDR2 YYNGEE come from the germline V gene. The CDR3 region is CASSEGVPGAYEKLFF. For the CDR3, the DNA is TGTGCCAGCAGCGAGGGGGTCCCAGGAGCCTATGAAAAACTGTTTTTT.

CDR3 bases: TGTGCCAGCAGCTTACCGGGACAGGGCGGCAATCAGCCCCAGCATTTT. It is translated as CASSLPGQGGNQPQHF. V usage is TRBV5-8 and J usage is TRBJ1-5; TRBD1 agrees at 9 bases. This CDR3 spans 16 amino acids. Trimming cost V 2 bases and J 2 bases; bases outside gene matches: 5. CDR1 SGHTS and CDR2 YDEGEE come from the germline V gene.

The rearrangement joins TRBV10-3 to TRBJ2-2; 12 nucleotides agree with TRBD1. V lost 1 base to trimming and J lost 2 bases; unmatched junction nucleotides: 2. The V gene's germline CDR1 is ENHRY and CDR2 SYGVKD. The CDR3 is 17 residues long. CDR3 sequence: CAISEYGTGGNTGELFF. CDR3 DNA: TGTGCCATCAGTGAGTACGGGACAGGGGGCAACACCGGGGAGCTGTTTTTT.

V gene TRBV11-2 combines with J gene TRBJ2-7; TRBD2 might be the D (5 bases). Trimming removed 3 bases at V and 7 bases at J, with 25 bases between. The V gene's germline CDR1 is SGHAT and CDR2 FQNNGV. The CDR3 runs to 17 residues. CDR3 DNA: TGTGCCAGCAGCTTCTTTGTAGACATCCAACCAAGCGGTGAGCAGTACTTC. Translating gives CASSFFVDIQPSGEQYF.

This chain links TRBV6-5 with TRBJ2-1; TRBD2 matches 10 bases. Trimming cost V 0 bases and J 7 bases; bases outside gene matches: 3. From germline, CDR1 is MNHEY and CDR2 SVGAGI. The CDR3 contains 15 residues. This chain's CDR3 is CASSYSSGGLNEQFF. The CDR3 bases are TGTGCCAGCAGTTACTCTAGCGGGGGGTTGAATGAGCAGTTCTTC.